This entry lists 23 T cell receptor beta chains sequenced from one sample in a study of blood T cell repertoires in COVID-19. Method: immunoSEQ multiplex PCR; TCRdb's copy keeps in-frame clones and lacks some. The top ten clones hold around 2.9% of a sample with about 150,000 clones, 85% to 90% of them seen once. Sequencing input: peripheral blood. These receptors were taken from a man aged 55 to 70 with active or convalescent COVID-19.

The V call is TRBV6-2 or TRBV6-3, the J call TRBJ2-7; 7 nucleotides match TRBD2. The CDR3 loop spans 15 amino acids. Germline trimming cut 2 bases from V and 3 bases from J; bases unmatched to any gene: 7. CDR1 is MNHEY and CDR2 is SVGEGT in the germline V gene. This CDR3 is CASSYRTSYFYEQYF. For the CDR3, the DNA is TGTGCCAGCAGTTACAGGACTAGTTATTTCTACGAGCAGTACTTC.

The chain uses TRBV18 and TRBJ2-1; 7 bases line up with TRBD2. The trim removed 3 bases at V and 8 bases at J, leaving 4 bases unmatched. Germline CDR1 and CDR2: KGHSH and LQKENI. The CDR3 extends over 13 amino acids. The CDR3 DNA follows: TGTGCCAGCTCACCGGGGGGGGACGATGAGCAGTTCTTC. It encodes CASSPGGDDEQFF.

V usage is TRBV2 and J usage is TRBJ1-6; possibly TRBD1 for D (5 bases). Germline V gives CDR1 SNHLY, CDR2 FYNNEI. The V and J ends lost 6 bases and 10 bases respectively, with 16 bases between them. The CDR3 loop spans 14 amino acids. The CDR3 sequence is CASRGTSSDSPLHF. CDR3 coding DNA: TGTGCCAGCAGAGGGACTTCGTCCGACTCACCCCTCCACTTT.

The chain combines TRBV5-8 with TRBJ1-5; 7 bases match TRBD1. The CDR3 sequence is 15 residues long. Germline CDR1 is SGHTS and CDR2 is YDEGEE. Trimming removed 5 bases from V and 5 bases from J; junction bases left unmatched: 10. CDR3: CASRTDRVEDQPQHF. The CDR3, as DNA: TGTGCCAGCAGAACCGACAGGGTAGAAGATCAGCCCCAGCATTTT.

This chain uses TRBV28 with TRBJ2-1, with D possibly matching TRBD2 (6 bases). The CDR3 extends over 13 amino acids. The germline gives CDR1 MDHEN, CDR2 SYDVKM. CDR3 sequence reads: CAGGVDGYNEQFF. CDR3 sequence (DNA): TGTGCAGGAGGGGTCGACGGATACAATGAGCAGTTCTTC.

The chain links TRBV10-3 to TRBJ2-7; D is possibly TRBD2 (6 bases). Trimming removed 3 bases from V and 2 bases from J, with 11 bases in between. Germline assignment: CDR1 ENHRY and CDR2 SYGVKD. The CDR3 runs 14 residues. The CDR3 DNA reads as TGTGCCATCAGTGAAGGAGGGCAGCCCTACGAGCAGTACTTC. It yields the protein CAISEGGQPYEQYF.

This sequence joins TRBV11-1 and TRBJ2-3; possible D gene TRBD1, 6 bases. V lost 1 base to trimming and J lost 5 bases, with 10 bases between them. Germline-derived CDR1 and CDR2 are SGHAT and FQDESV (reference sequence). The CDR3 runs 14 residues. DNA of the CDR3: TGTGCCAGCAGCTTAGAGCAGGGGAGAGATACGCAGTATTTT. Protein: CASSLEQGRDTQYF. The whole variable domain, remainder taken from reference TRBV11-1 and TRBJ2-3, is EAEVAQSPRYKITEKSQAVAFWCDPISGHATLYWYRQILGQGPELLVQFQDESVVDDSQLPKDRFSAERLKGVDSTLKIQPAELGDSAMYLCASSLEQGRDTQYFGPGTRLTVL.

This chain connects TRBV4-1 to TRBJ2-1, with TRBD2 matching 15 bases. Germline assignment: CDR1 MGHRA and CDR2 YSYEKL. CDR3 length: 18 amino acids. Trimming took 3 bases from V and 7 from J; bases not matched to a gene: 10. The CDR3 region has the DNA TGCGCCAGCAGCCAGGGGACCCTCGGACTAGCGGGGGGGAATGAGCAGTTCTTC. This sequence encodes CASSQGTLGLAGGNEQFF.

The genes are TRBV19 and TRBJ1-5; possible D gene TRBD1, 6 bases. V was shortened by 11 bases and J by 0 bases, with 17 bases between the two germline ends. Germline loops: CDR1 LNHDA, CDR2 SQIVND (reference sequence). The CDR3 has 15 residues. CDR3 bases: TGTGCCGCTAGAGAGGACAGTCATAGCAATCAGCCCCAGCATTTT. This gives the protein CAAREDSHSNQPQHF.

The chain is built from TRBV20-1 and TRBJ1-1, with D uncertain. The germline V gene has CDR1 DFQATT and CDR2 SNEGSKA (reference sequence). V was trimmed by 5 bases and J by 3 bases, leaving 4 bases between them. The CDR3 is 10 residues long. The CDR3 here is CSAPDTEAFF. CDR3 DNA sequence: TGCAGTGCTCCAGACACTGAAGCTTTCTTT.

The chain combines TRBV29-1 with TRBJ1-2, with D uncertain. This CDR3 region has 12 residues. The germline V gene encodes CDR1 SQVTM and CDR2 ANQGSEA. V shed 7 bases and J shed 1 base, with 10 bases lying between them. The CDR3 sequence is CSASTSNYGYTF. In DNA form, the CDR3 reads TGCAGCGCATCAACAAGTAACTATGGCTACACCTTC.

In this sample, this clone turned up once. The chain recombines TRBV28 with TRBJ1-1, with D tentatively TRBD1 (6 bases). The CDR3 runs 12 residues. Per the germline V gene, CDR1 is MDHEN and CDR2 is SYDVKM. V was shortened by 4 bases and J by 11 bases, with 14 bases between the two germline ends. For the CDR3, the DNA is TGTGCCAGCAGTTCAGGGGCCCTTGTTGCTTTCTTT. Amino acids: CASSSGALVAFF.

The chain couples TRBV13 to TRBJ1-1, with 10 bases matching TRBD1. CDR3 length equals 17 residues. V lost 6 bases and J lost 4; bases outside the gene matches: 14. The V gene's germline CDR1 is PRHDT and CDR2 FYEKMQ (reference sequence). The CDR3 nucleotides read TGTGCCAGCAGTTCTCCCTCCGGGACAGGGGAGGGCACTGAAGCTTTCTTT. Its translation: CASSSPSGTGEGTEAFF.

The genes are TRBV29-1 and TRBJ1-1; 11 bases fit TRBD1. The CDR3 loop spans 13 amino acids. Germline V gene lookup returns CDR1 SQVTM and CDR2 ANQGSEA. The junction had 1 base not matched to a gene; V was cut back by 6 bases and J by 1 base. The CDR3 DNA reads TGCAGCGTGGGACAGGGGGAGAACACTGAAGCTTTCTTT. The encoded protein is CSVGQGENTEAFF.

The CDR3 loop reads CASSSDRGQSPLHF. CDR3 DNA sequence: TGTGCCAGCAGTTCGGACAGGGGGCAATCACCCCTCCACTTT. The rearrangement links TRBV27 to TRBJ1-6, with 11 bases lining up with TRBD1. Germline CDR1 reads MNHEY; CDR2 reads SMNVEV (reference sequence). With V trimmed by 4 bases and J by 10 bases, 3 bases remained unmatched. The CDR3 is made up of 14 amino acids.

The chain combines TRBV30 with TRBJ2-5; possible D gene TRBD2, 7 bases. This CDR3 has 14 amino acids. Trimming took off 2 bases at V and 2 bases at J, with 12 bases between the two ends. Per the germline V gene, CDR1 is GTSNPN and CDR2 is SVGIG (reference sequence). The CDR3 reads CAWSLGRGQETQYF. CDR3 nucleotides: TGTGCCTGGAGTTTGGGGAGGGGGCAAGAGACCCAGTACTTC.

The CDR3 DNA reads as TGTGCCAGCACCAAGGGGGCTCGGACTGAAGCTTTCTTT. Its protein is CASTKGARTEAFF. The V gene is TRBV28, the J gene TRBJ1-1, with 7 bases lining up with TRBD1. In germline, CDR1 is MDHEN, CDR2 SYDVKM. Losses at the gene ends were 7 bases for V and 5 bases for J; bases not matched to a gene: 7. This CDR3 region has 13 residues.

This clone was detected only once. The V gene is TRBV7-2, the J gene TRBJ2-7; 10 bases line up with TRBD2. V shed 4 bases and J 2 bases; nucleotides not matched to a gene: 5. This CDR3 is built from 15 residues. The V gene's germline CDR1 is SGHTA and CDR2 FQGNSA. CDR3 sequence: CASSSGLAETYEQYF. Here the CDR3 DNA reads TGTGCCAGCAGCTCCGGACTAGCGGAAACCTACGAGCAGTACTTC.

The gene calls are TRBV18 and TRBJ1-5, with 7 bases that match TRBD1. The V gene end was trimmed by 5 bases and the J gene end by 3 bases; junction bases not matched to a gene: 7. Germline CDR1 reads KGHSH; CDR2 reads LQKENI. CDR3 size: 15 residues. In DNA, the CDR3 is TGTGCCAGCTCAGAACAGGGGCTATACAATCAGCCCCAGCATTTT. Its translation is CASSEQGLYNQPQHF.

This clone was seen a handful of times. The J gene is TRBJ2-3, the V gene TRBV2; tentative D call: TRBD2 (5 bases). Germline CDR1 reads SNHLY; CDR2 reads FYNNEI. Trimming took 7 bases from V and 2 from J, leaving 13 bases between them. The CDR3 extends over 14 amino acids. The DNA for the CDR3 is TGTGCCAGCAAGGAGGACGGAACCACAGATACGCAGTATTTT. Amino acids: CASKEDGTTDTQYF.

The rearrangement uses TRBV18 and TRBJ1-2; 8 nucleotides line up with TRBD1. The length of the CDR3 is 15 residues. Germline V gene data show CDR1 as KGHSH and CDR2 as LQKENI. Trimming cost V 5 bases and J 4 bases; bases outside gene matches: 9. CDR3 region: CASSTQGALVYGYTF. The CDR3 DNA sequence: TGTGCCAGCTCAACCCAGGGGGCCTTAGTCTATGGCTACACCTTC.

The rearrangement links TRBV9 to TRBJ1-2; 9 nucleotides agree with TRBD1. The germline V gene encodes CDR1 SGDLS and CDR2 YYNGEE. There are 14 residues in the CDR3. The V and J ends lost 3 bases and 2 bases, in that order; junction bases with no gene match: 2. The CDR3 is CASSAGQGNYGYTF. CDR3 sequence (DNA): TGTGCCAGCAGCGCGGGACAGGGAAACTATGGCTACACCTTC. Variable domain in full (rest from reference TRBV9 and TRBJ1-2): DSGVTQTPKHLITATGQRVTLRCSPRSGDLSVYWYQQSLDQGLQFLIQYYNGEERAKGNILERFSAQQFPDLHSELNLSSLELGDSALYFCASSAGQGNYGYTFGSGTRLTVV.

This sequence joins TRBV10-3 and TRBJ1-5, with 10 nucleotides matching TRBD1. V shed 3 bases, J shed 2 bases, and the junction held 1 base outside the gene matches. Germline CDR1 reads ENHRY; CDR2 reads SYGVKD. The CDR3 consists of 15 residues. CDR3 in DNA: TGTGCCATCAGTGATGGGACAGGGGGCAATCAGCCCCAGCATTTT. Its translation is CAISDGTGGNQPQHF.